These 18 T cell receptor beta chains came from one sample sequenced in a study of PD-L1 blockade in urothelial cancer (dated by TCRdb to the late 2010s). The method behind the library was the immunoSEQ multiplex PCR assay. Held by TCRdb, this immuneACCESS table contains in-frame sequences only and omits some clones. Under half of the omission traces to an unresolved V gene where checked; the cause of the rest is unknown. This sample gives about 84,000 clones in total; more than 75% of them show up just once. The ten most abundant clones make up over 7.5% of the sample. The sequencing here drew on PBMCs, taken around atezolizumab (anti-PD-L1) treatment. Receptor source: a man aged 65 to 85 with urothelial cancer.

In DNA, the CDR3 is TGTGCCAGCAGTCTACCCCTAGCGGGCTCCTACGAGCAGTACTTC. Protein product: CASSLPLAGSYEQYF. The rearrangement joins TRBV5-6 to TRBJ2-7; 8 nucleotides match TRBD2. The CDR3 runs 15 residues. Per germline, CDR1 SGHDT and CDR2 YYEEEE. Trimming at V came to 5 bases and at J to 0 bases, leaving 7 bases not matched to a gene.

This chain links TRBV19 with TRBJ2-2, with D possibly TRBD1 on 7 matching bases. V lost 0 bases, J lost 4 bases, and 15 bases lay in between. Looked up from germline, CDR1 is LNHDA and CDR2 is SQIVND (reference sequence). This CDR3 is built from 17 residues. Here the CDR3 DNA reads TGTGCCAGTAGTATAGATCAGGAGGGGGCCGTCACCGGGGAGCTGTTTTTT. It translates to CASSIDQEGAVTGELFF.

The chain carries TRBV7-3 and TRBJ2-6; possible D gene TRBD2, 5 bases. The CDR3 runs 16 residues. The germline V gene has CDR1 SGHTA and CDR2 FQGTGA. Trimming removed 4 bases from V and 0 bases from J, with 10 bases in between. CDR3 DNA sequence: TGTGCCAGCAGCTCCGGACTCCTCTCTGGGGCCAACGTCCTGACTTTC. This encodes CASSSGLLSGANVLTF.

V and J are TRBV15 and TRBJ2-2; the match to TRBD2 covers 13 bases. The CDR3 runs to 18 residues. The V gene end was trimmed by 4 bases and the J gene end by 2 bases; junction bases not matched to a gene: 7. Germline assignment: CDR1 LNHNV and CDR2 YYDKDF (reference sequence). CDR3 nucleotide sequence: TGTGCCACCAGCAAAACTAGCGGGAGGGCCTTAAACACCGGGGAGCTGTTTTTT. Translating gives CATSKTSGRALNTGELFF.

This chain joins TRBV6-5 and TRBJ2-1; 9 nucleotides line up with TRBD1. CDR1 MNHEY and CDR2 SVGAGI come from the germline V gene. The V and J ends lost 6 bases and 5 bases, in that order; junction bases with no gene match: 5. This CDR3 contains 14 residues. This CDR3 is CASSPGTGNNEQFF. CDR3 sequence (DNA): TGTGCCAGCAGCCCCGGGACAGGGAACAATGAGCAGTTCTTC.

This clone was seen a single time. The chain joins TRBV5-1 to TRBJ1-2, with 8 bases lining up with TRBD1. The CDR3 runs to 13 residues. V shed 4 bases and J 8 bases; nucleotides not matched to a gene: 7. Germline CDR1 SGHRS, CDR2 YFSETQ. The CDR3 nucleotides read TGCGCCAGCAGCGTAGACAGGGGCGGCGGCTACACCTTC. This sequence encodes CASSVDRGGGYTF.

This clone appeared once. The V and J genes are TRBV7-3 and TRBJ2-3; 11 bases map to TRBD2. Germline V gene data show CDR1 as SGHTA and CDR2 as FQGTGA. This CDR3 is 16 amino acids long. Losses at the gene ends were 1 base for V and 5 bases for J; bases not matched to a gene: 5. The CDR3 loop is CASSLSSGGAIDTQYF. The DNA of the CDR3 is TGTGCCAGCAGCTTAAGTAGCGGGGGGGCAATAGATACGCAGTATTTT.

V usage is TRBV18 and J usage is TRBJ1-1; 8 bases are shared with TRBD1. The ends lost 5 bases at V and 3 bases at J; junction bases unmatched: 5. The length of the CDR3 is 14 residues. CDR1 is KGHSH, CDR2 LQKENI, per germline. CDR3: CASSKDRAYTEAFF. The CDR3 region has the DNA TGTGCCAGCTCAAAGGACAGGGCGTACACTGAAGCTTTCTTT.

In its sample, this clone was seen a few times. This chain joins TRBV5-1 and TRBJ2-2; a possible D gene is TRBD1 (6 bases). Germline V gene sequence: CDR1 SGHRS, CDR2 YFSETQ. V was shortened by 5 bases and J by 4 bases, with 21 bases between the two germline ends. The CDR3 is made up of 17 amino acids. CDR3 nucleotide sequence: TGCGCCAGCAGGGATCAAGAAGGGGGTCGGGGCACCGGGGAGCTGTTTTTT. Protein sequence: CASRDQEGGRGTGELFF.

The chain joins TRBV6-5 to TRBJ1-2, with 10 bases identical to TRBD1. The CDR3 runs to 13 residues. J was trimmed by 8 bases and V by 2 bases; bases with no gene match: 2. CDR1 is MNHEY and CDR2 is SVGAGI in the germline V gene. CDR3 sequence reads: CASSYGTGAGYTF. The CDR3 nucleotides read TGTGCCAGCAGTTACGGGACAGGGGCCGGCTACACCTTC.

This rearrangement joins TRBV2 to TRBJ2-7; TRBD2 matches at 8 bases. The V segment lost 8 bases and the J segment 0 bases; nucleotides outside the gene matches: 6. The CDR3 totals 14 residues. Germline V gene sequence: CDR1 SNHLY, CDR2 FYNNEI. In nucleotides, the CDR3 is TGTGCCAGCCTGGAGCGGGGGAGCTCCTACGAGCAGTACTTC. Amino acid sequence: CASLERGSSYEQYF.

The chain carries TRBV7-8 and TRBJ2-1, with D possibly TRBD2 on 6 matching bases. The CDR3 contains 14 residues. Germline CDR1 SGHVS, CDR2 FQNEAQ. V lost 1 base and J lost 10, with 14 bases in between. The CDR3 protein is CASSLGGDLGEQFF. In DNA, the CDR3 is TGTGCCAGCAGCTTAGGCGGGGACCTAGGGGAGCAGTTCTTC.

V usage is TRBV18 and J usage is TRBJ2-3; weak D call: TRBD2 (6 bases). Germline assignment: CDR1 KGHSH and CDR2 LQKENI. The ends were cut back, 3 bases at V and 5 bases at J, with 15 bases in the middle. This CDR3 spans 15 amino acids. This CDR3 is CASSPERFGGDTQYF. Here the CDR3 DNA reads TGTGCCAGCTCACCGGAGCGGTTCGGGGGAGATACGCAGTATTTT.

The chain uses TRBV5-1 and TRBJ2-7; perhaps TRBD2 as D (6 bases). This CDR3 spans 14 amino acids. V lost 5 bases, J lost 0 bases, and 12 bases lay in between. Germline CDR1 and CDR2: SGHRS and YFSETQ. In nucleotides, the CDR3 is TGCGCCAGCAGTGGGACTGGGAACTCCTACGAGCAGTACTTC. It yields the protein CASSGTGNSYEQYF.

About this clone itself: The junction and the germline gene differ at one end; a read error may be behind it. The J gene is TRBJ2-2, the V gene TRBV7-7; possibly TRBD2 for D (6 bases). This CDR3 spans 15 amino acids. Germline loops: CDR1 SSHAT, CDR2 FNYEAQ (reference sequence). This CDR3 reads CASSPSAAGRGELFF. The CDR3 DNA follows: TGTGCTAGCAGCCCATCGGCTGCGGGAAGGGGGGAGCTGTTTTTT.

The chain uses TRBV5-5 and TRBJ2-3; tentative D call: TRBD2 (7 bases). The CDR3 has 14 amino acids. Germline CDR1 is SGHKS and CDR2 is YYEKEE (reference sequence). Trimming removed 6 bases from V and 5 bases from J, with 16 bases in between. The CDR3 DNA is TGTGCCAGCACCAGGGGAGGGTTTGGAGATACGCAGTATTTT. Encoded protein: CASTRGGFGDTQYF. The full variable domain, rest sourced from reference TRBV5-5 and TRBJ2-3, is DAGVTQSPTHLIKTRGQQVTLRCSPISGHKSVSWYQQVLGQGPQFIFQYYEKEERGRGNFPDRFSARQFPNYSSELNVNALLLGDSALYLCASTRGGFGDTQYFGPGTRLTVL.

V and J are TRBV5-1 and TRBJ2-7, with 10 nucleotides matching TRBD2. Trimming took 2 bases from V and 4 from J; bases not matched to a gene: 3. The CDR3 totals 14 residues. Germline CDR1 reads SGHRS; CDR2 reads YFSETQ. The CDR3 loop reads CASSLAGGQYEQYF. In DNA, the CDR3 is TGCGCCAGCAGCTTAGCGGGGGGGCAGTACGAGCAGTACTTC.

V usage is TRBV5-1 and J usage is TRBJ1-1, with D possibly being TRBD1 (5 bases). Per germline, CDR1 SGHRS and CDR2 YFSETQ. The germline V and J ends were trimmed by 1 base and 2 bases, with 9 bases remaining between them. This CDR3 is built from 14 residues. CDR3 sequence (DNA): TGCGCCAGCAGCTTGAGGGGAACAAACACTGAAGCTTTCTTT. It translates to CASSLRGTNTEAFF. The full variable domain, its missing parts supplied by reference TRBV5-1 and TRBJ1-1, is KAGVTQTPRYLIKTRGQQVTLSCSPISGHRSVSWYQQTPGQGLQFLFEYFSETQRNKGNFPGRFSGRQFSNSRSEMNVSTLELGDSALYLCASSLRGTNTEAFFGQGTRLTVV.